Sequencing of this TCR beta chain was carried out in a study of shared clonotypes between healthy human individuals. General study findings and limits: Among non-shared clonotypes, generation probabilities were lower than among those shared by all four donors. The genetic and exposure-history diversity represented was limited by few donors.

The data were produced by immunoSEQ multiplex PCR, yet TCRdb's version contains in-frame clones alone and is incomplete. The table lists about 2.2 million clones, approximately 94% of them singletons. Only one count was recorded for this clone. Its specificity is unknown. A junction end diverges from the germline sequence, so it may reflect a read error. Germline CDR1 MGHDK, CDR2 SYGVNS. This CDR3 region has 13 residues. Naive CD8 cells lacked CD45RO, underwent positive selection for CCR7 and left out terminally differentiated effector memory CD45RA+ cells. Sequencing used naive CD8+ T cells from PBMCs. This clonotype was obtained from a man aged 18 to 30 in good health. Some clones in this sample may be carry-over from other donors' samples. The V call is TRBV25-1, the J call TRBJ1-2, with D perhaps matching TRBD1 (5 bases). The DNA of the CDR3 is TGTGCCGGCAGTGAATACTGGGGGAATGGCTACACCTTC. It translates to CAGSEYWGNGYTF.